This T cell receptor beta chain originates from a study of blood T cell repertoires in COVID-19 (TCRdb year 2020). With respect to the entire study: The collaborator samples originated in the United States, Italy and Spain and spanned the acute and convalescent phases of COVID-19. The material from the prospective study consisted of cDNA or gDNA derived from T cells, B-cell-depleted T cells, or PBMCs. Deeply sampled blood TCRbeta repertoires from subjects exposed to, actively infected with, or recovered from COVID-19 were included in the dataset. The repertoires were released in a freely available public database intended as a resource for research on the immune response to SARS-CoV-2. The samples were drawn from two sources: the first 160 participants of the ongoing ImmuneRACE study, and 950 to 1,500 subjects contributed by 6 global collaborators. The sample metadata nearly always contained a de-identified subject ID, COVID-19 status, age in years and sex. Where HLA class I and class II types were available, the types were taken from metadata supplied by the sample provider, not from assay-based typing.

Points on this clone: It has no known antigen specificity. Base qualities are not recorded, but no much larger clone differs from it by a single base.

After removal of 2 bases from V and 7 bases from J, the junction retains 7 bases not matched to a gene. The germline V gene provides CDR1 MNHEY and CDR2 SVGAGI. Spanning cysteine to phenylalanine, the CDR3 consists of 16 amino acids. Only the CDR3 region is kept as DNA, spanning 48 bases read in frame from base 1. TCRbeta CDR3 regions were amplified from genomic DNA by means of the immunoSEQ Assay, a bias-controlled multiplex PCR. In the original analysis: Nucleated cell counts per sample were estimated from amplification of reference gene primers within the assay. To quantify the absolute abundance of each unique TCRbeta CDR3 rearrangement, sequence reads were collapsed and filtered. For each sample, productive Simpson clonality was calculated as the square root of Simpson's diversity index over productive rearrangements. The source is immuneACCESS, and TCRdb retained only in-frame sequences with V and J called. Part of the clones is not carried over; for the studies checked, unresolved V genes explain less than half of this, and the remainder is unexplained. Clonal size and the V and J genes are those of that table, whereas D and trimming came from the DNA. This sample gives 200,000 to 250,000 clones in total; more than 70% of them show up just once. About 7.2% of the sample rests with the top ten.

Participants in the prospective study were aged roughly 18 to 100 years, lived in about two dozen United States geographic areas, and enrolled through a virtual design. In the prospective study, cohorts were assigned on the basis of participant-reported clinical history obtained from a screening survey and a study questionnaire. Each participant in the prospective study had whole blood, serum and a nasopharyngeal or oropharyngeal swab collected by mobile phlebotomists. Participants in the prospective study had the option to provide additional blood draws and questionnaires over a roughly 2-month period. Before DNA extraction, prospective study blood samples were shipped either frozen or at room temperature. What the research found in general, with its limitations: The quantity of clinical and demographic metadata differed by source and by participant and was supplied without curation.

The clonotype comes from a woman between 35 and 50 years old with acute COVID-19. The sequence is built from TRBV6-5 and TRBJ2-7, with 14 bases matching TRBD2. The source material was PBMCs or T cells enriched from blood (not recorded which). In nucleotides, the sequence is TGTGCCAGCAGTTACGCGACTAGCGGGAGGGTTGGAGAGCAGTACTTC. Translated, it reads CASSYATSGRVGEQYF.